The source of this TCR beta chain is a study of long-term antiretroviral therapy in people with HIV (dated by TCRdb to between 2021 and 2024). Regarding the research as a whole: The earliest samples were collected about a decade before the 2015 WHO recommendation for immediate ART, when ART was typically delayed until CD4 counts fell. This retrospective serial study examined whether starting ART and sustained HIV suppression were associated with changes in the composition and diversity of the TRB repertoire in peripheral blood. A total of 150 to 200 cryopreserved PBMC samples came from a few dozen adults with confirmed HIV infection and were collected serially over a mean of roughly 6 years (range 1-12). About 35% of the 30 participants with HIV were female. No cross-contamination during QIAcube processing turned up in test extractions that ran a monoclonal T-cell line alongside around 32 polyclonal samples.

To be included, a participant needed at least one PBMC sample from before ART initiation plus at least two post-ART samples. Every participant with HIV received treatment in the United States of America. Before DNA extraction, cryopreserved samples of roughly 0.9-11 million PBMC were thawed and washed. At the time of the earliest PBMC sample for each participant with HIV, ages ranged from roughly 23 to 55 years. Each participant contributed PBMC samples from 1-4 timepoints before ART initiation and 2-8 timepoints after ART initiation, with a median of 7 samples. For every participant, serial HIV viral load, CD4+ T-cell count, ART history and demographic data were obtained. Using a Qiagen kit on a QIAcube, genomic DNA was extracted from unsorted PBMC, with samples processed in batches of 12. As for this clone: The clone's antigen remains unknown. The input lacks base qualities; no much larger clone sits a single base away.

CDR3 length: 11 amino acids, cysteine to phenylalanine. The CDR3 DNA has 33 bases and is translated from base 1. Based on the germline V gene (reference sequence), the CDR1 and CDR2 sequences are MNHNY and SVGAGI. The junction shows trimming of 8 bases on V and 7 bases on J, and the gene matches do not reach 4 bases of it. The immunoSEQ hsTCRB v3.0 assay was used at survey level resolution to sequence the TRB variable region. The target sequencing depth for TRB was about 40,000-55,000 T-cell genomes per sample. Pooled TRB libraries were sequenced on an Illumina MiSeq with a v3 150-cycle kit. The authors' pipeline ran thus. Repertoire analysis was run in R within a reproducible Nextflow workflow that covered QC, data transformation and analysis. LymphoSeq2, an R package for exploring AIRR-Seq data, was used to implement custom analyses. A few samples that yielded fewer than 5000 total TRB sequences were excluded, so that approximately 170 HIV repertoires were analyzed. Among the approximately 190 HIV repertoires that were kept, 59 were collected before ART initiation and about 130 were collected after ART initiation. Repertoires were downsampled to 5000 TRB nucleotide sequences, and summary statistics were averaged over 100 downsampling iterations. TRB sequences were retained for analysis only if CDR3 regions of at least seven amino acids were present. Diversity was assessed using a clonality score derived from Shannon entropy and using the Gini coefficient. In repertoire networks, the top 5000 CDR3 amino acid sequences were linked whenever an edit distance of one separated two sequences. For TRB CDR3 amino acid sequences, GLIPH2 was used to predict antigen specificity groups and MHC restriction. To flag known associations with CMV, EBV, HIV or tissue antigens, CDR3 amino acid sequences were compared against VDJdb and McPAS-TCR. Pre-ART, post-ART and control groups were compared with Wilcoxon signed-rank tests and Holm-Bonferroni correction. TCRdb re-hosts the immuneACCESS table, in-frame sequences only. Its copies lack some clones; in the studies checked, an unresolved V gene accounts for under half of them, and the cause for the rest is not known. V and J calls and clone size are copied from that table; D and trimming were computed from the DNA. The sample contains roughly 20,000 clones, 85% of them found a single time. Jointly, the top ten make up approximately 4% of the sample.

Overall study outcomes, separate from this receptor: Because PBMC availability was limited, only the TCR beta chain was sequenced, with no alpha chain pairing. HIV repertoires had narrower CDR3 length ranges than controls, and the network structure suggested an antigen-experienced repertoire that shifted only slightly toward naive after ART. Because cell numbers in pre-ART samples were limited, unsorted PBMC were profiled instead of sorted CD4+ and CD8+ T cells. Expanded TRB clones identified before ART initiation dominated the repertoire across all time points, though the dominance fluctuated and decreased in many PLHIV after ART. Inferences about post-ART repertoire changes are limited because no data were available on ART adherence, viral resistance or therapy changes. The samples span the years 2004 to 2017, and the ART regimens used at that time may not be as effective as current regimens. A significant increase in TRB diversity was found to be associated with ART initiation, although TRB diversity was observed to remain significantly below that of transplant donor controls even after long-term ART.

The clonotype comes from a man between 18 and 29 years old with HIV. Sequencing was performed on unsorted PBMCs, taken around 4 years after starting antiretroviral therapy. The chain is assembled from TRBV6-6 and TRBJ1-2; TRBD1 aligns with 7 central bases. CDR3 sequence: CASGQGGGYTF. The DNA sequence is given as TGTGCCAGCGGGCAGGGGGGTGGCTACACCTTC.